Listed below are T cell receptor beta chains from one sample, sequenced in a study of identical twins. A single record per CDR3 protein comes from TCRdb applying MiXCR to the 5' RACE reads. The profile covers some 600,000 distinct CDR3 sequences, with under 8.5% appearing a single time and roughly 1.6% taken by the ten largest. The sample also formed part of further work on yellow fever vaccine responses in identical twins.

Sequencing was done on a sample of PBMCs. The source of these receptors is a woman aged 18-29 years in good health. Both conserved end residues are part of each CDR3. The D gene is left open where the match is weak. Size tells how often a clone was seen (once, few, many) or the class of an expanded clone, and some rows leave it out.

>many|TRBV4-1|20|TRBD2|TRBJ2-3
CASSQLLLAGITTSTDTQYF
TGCGCCAGCAGCCAACTGCTTTTAGCGGGGATTACAACTAGCACAGATACGCAGTATTTT
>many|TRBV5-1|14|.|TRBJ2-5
CASSFARQQETQYF
TGCGCCAGCAGCTTTGCGAGACAGCAAGAGACCCAGTACTTC
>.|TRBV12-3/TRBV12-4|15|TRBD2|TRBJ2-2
CASGPSGTNTGELFF
TGTGCCAGCGGACCTAGCGGGACGAACACCGGGGAGCTGTTTTTT
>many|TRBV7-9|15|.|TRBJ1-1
CASSSPGTANTEAFF
TGTGCCAGCAGCTCACCTGGGACGGCAAACACTGAAGCTTTCTTT
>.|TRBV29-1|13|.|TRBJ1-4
CSVEDRGQDKLFF
TGCAGCGTTGAAGACCGGGGCCAGGATAAACTGTTTTTT
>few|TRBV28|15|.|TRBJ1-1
CASRDANRVSTEAFF
TGTGCCAGCAGGGACGCTAACAGGGTGAGCACTGAAGCTTTCTTT
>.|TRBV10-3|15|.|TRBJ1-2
CAISESPDVNYGYTF
TGTGCCATCAGTGAGTCTCCAGACGTTAACTATGGCTACACCTTC
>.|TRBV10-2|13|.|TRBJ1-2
CASRMGDLYGYTF
TGCGCCAGCAGGATGGGTGACTTATATGGCTACACCTTC
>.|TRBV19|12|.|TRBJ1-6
CASSIPDSPLHF
TGTGCCAGTAGTATACCCGATTCACCCCTCCACTTT
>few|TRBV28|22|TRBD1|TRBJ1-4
CASSPPGQGVSHPSPDNEKLFF
TGTGCCAGCAGTCCTCCGGGACAGGGGGTTTCTCACCCTTCGCCGGATAATGAAAAACTGTTTTTT
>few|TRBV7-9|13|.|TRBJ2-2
CASSRMGAGELFF
TGTGCCAGCAGCCGCATGGGGGCCGGGGAGCTGTTTTTT
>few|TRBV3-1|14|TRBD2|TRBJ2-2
CASRAGGNTGELFF
TGTGCCAGCAGAGCGGGGGGGAACACCGGGGAGCTGTTTTTT
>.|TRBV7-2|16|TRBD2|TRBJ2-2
CASSLMSSGNTGELFF
TGTGCCAGCAGCTTAATGTCTAGCGGGAACACCGGGGAGCTGTTTTTT
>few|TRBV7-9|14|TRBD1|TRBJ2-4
CASSWTGSLAVQYF
TGTGCCAGCAGCTGGACAGGGAGTTTAGCGGTTCAGTACTTC
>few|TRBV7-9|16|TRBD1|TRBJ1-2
CASSLVGTEANYGYTF
TGTGCCAGCAGCTTAGTAGGGACAGAAGCTAACTATGGCTACACCTTC
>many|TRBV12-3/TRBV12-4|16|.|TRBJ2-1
CASRGEGGSRRNEQFF
TGTGCCAGCAGAGGAGAGGGGGGGAGTCGGCGCAATGAGCAGTTCTTC
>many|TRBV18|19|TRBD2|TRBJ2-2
CASSQETVGRGRNTGELFF
TGTGCCAGCTCTCAAGAAACGGTCGGGAGGGGCCGGAACACCGGGGAGCTGTTTTTT
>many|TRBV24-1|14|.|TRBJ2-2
CATSESGWTGELFF
TGTGCCACCAGTGAGTCAGGATGGACCGGGGAGCTGTTTTTT
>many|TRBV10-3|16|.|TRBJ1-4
CAISEPGTPTNEKLFF
TGTGCCATCAGTGAGCCCGGGACACCAACTAATGAAAAACTGTTTTTT
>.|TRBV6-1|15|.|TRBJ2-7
CASSGGGQRSYEQYF
TGTGCCAGCAGTGGCGGGGGCCAGAGGTCCTACGAGCAGTACTTC
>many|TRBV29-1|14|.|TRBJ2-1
CSVGRTAGYNEQFF
TGCAGCGTTGGTAGGACTGCAGGCTACAATGAGCAGTTCTTC
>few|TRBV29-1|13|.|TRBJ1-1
CSNDRTLNTEAFF
TGCAGCAACGACAGGACCCTGAACACTGAAGCTTTCTTT
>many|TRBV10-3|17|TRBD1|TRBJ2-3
CAISLDREPSSTDTQYF
TGTGCCATCAGTCTTGACAGGGAACCCTCGAGCACAGATACGCAGTATTTT
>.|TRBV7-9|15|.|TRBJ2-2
CASSYSGPDTGELFF
TGTGCCAGCAGCTACAGCGGGCCGGACACCGGGGAGCTGTTTTTT
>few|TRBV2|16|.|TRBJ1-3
CASSPDSPRPGNTIYF
TGTGCCAGCAGTCCAGACAGTCCGCGGCCTGGAAACACCATATATTTT
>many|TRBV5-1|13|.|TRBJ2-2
CASSRMGTGELFF
TGCGCCAGCAGTCGGATGGGGACCGGGGAGCTGTTTTTT
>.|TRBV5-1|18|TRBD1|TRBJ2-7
CASSLEGQPGQGSYEQYF
TGCGCCAGCAGCTTGGAGGGCCAACCGGGACAGGGATCCTACGAGCAGTACTTC
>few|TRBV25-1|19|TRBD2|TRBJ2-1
CASSEYNEEGLADHNEQFF
TGTGCCAGCAGTGAATATAACGAGGAGGGCCTAGCGGACCACAATGAGCAGTTCTTC
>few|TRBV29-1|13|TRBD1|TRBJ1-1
CSYRTGGITEAFF
TGCAGCTACCGGACAGGGGGCATCACTGAAGCTTTCTTT
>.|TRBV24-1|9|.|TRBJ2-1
CATKNEQFF
TGTGCCACCAAAAATGAGCAGTTCTTC
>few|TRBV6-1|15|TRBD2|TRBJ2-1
CASSPWEGTNNEQFF
TGTGCCAGCAGCCCCTGGGAGGGTACGAACAATGAGCAGTTCTTC
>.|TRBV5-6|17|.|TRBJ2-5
CASSLAGVPGVVETQYF
TGTGCCAGCAGCTTGGCCGGGGTACCGGGGGTGGTGGAGACCCAGTACTTC
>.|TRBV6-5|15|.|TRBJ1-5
CARSYSAGSNQPQHF
TGTGCCAGAAGTTACTCGGCGGGGAGCAATCAGCCCCAGCATTTT
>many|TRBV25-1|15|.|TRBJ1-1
CASSEYTGRDTEAFF
TGTGCCAGCAGTGAATACACAGGGCGGGACACTGAAGCTTTCTTT
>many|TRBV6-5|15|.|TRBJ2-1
CASSFSGRYYNEQFF
TGTGCCAGCAGTTTTTCGGGACGTTATTACAATGAGCAGTTCTTC
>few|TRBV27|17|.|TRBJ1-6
CASSLTSGGSYNSPLHF
TGTGCCAGCAGTTTGACCTCCGGGGGCTCCTATAATTCACCCCTCCACTTT
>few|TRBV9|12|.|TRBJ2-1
CASTPPAGEQFF
TGTGCCAGCACTCCCCCGGCGGGTGAGCAGTTCTTC
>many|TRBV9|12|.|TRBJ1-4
CASSGGGEKLFF
TGTGCCAGCAGCGGCGGTGGGGAAAAACTGTTTTTT
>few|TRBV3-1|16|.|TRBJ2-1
CASTLVGQVPYNEQFF
TGTGCCAGTACGCTTGTGGGCCAAGTGCCCTACAATGAGCAGTTCTTC
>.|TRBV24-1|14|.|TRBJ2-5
CASSDFRQKETQYF
TGTGCCTCCAGTGATTTTAGACAGAAAGAGACCCAGTACTTC
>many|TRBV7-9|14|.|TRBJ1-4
CASSSLTGREKLFF
TGTGCCAGCAGCTCTTTGACAGGTCGCGAAAAACTGTTTTTT
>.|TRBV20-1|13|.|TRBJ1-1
CSASGVVNTEAFF
TGCAGTGCTAGTGGGGTGGTGAACACTGAAGCTTTCTTT
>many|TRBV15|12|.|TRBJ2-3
CATSRDGAPRYF
TGTGCCACCAGCAGAGATGGAGCACCGCGGTATTTT
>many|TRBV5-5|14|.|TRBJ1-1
CASSQQGMNTEAFF
TGTGCCAGCAGCCAGCAGGGAATGAACACTGAAGCTTTCTTT
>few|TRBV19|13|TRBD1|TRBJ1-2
CATRQGLVYGYTF
TGTGCCACAAGACAGGGGTTGGTCTATGGCTACACCTTC
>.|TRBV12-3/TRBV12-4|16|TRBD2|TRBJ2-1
CASTDSGTSGYNEQFF
TGTGCCAGCACCGACTCGGGGACTAGCGGTTACAATGAGCAGTTCTTC
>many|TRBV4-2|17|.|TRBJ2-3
CASSLGSQGGIRDTQYF
TGTGCCAGCAGCCTAGGAAGCCAAGGAGGGATCCGAGATACGCAGTATTTT
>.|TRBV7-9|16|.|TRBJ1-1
CASSFLIGDLNTEAFF
TGTGCCAGCAGCTTTCTGATTGGAGACTTGAACACTGAAGCTTTCTTT
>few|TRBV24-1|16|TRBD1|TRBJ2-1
CATSDSRGRPLDEQFF
TGTGCCACCAGTGATTCCAGGGGGCGCCCATTAGATGAGCAGTTCTTC
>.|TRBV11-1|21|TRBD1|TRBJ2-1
CASSSPVQDRGLTSSYNEQFF
TGTGCCAGCAGCTCACCGGTACAGGACAGGGGGCTGACGAGCTCCTACAATGAGCAGTTCTTC